The T cell receptor (beta chain) described here comes from a study of ipilimumab plus nivolumab after autologous stem cell transplantation. Study context: The DLBCL cohort had primary refractory and relapsed disease, with 18-month progression-free survival of about 82% and 31%.

The repertoire was sequenced with immunoSEQ multiplex PCR; TCRdb's copy has only in-frame clones and lacks some. Here the sample spans around 21,000 clones, around four fifths being singletons. This CDR3 is built from 19 residues. Trimming took off 3 bases at V and 3 bases at J, with 27 bases between the two ends. Per germline, CDR1 MDHEN and CDR2 SYDVKM. The V and J genes are TRBV28 and TRBJ2-7, with D tentatively TRBD1 (6 bases). The clonotype comes from a male donor with diffuse large B-cell lymphoma. The material was PBMCs, obtained in a trial of ipilimumab plus nivolumab as post-transplant consolidation. CDR3 nucleotide sequence: TGTGCCAGCAGTTTCGTACTTCTACCCCAGGGGACGATCAGCTACGAGCAGTACTTC. Translation gives CASSFVLLPQGTISYEQYF.